These T cell receptor beta chains were read from a single sample in a study of cytomegalovirus exposure and HLA in healthy donors. TCRdb's copy holds only in-frame clones and misses some; the assay was immunoSEQ multiplex PCR. This table holds 200,000 to 250,000 clones, more than 60% found once. Material for sequencing was PBMCs. The receptor set was obtained from a man aged 40-55 years in good health and CMV-seronegative. Each CDR3 is given with its conserved first and last residue. Fields, in order: CDR3 protein, V gene, J gene.

CDR3aa: CSVGYGTSSYEQYF; v_gene: TRBV29-1; j_gene: TRBJ2-7
CDR3aa: CASRQLAGGNEQFF; v_gene: TRBV28; j_gene: TRBJ2-1
CDR3aa: CASSFTSGGQTIDF; v_gene: TRBV13; j_gene: TRBJ2-7
CDR3aa: CASSLPGTGREDTQYF; v_gene: TRBV7-9; j_gene: TRBJ2-3
CDR3aa: CASSWEGSQVDEQYF; v_gene: TRBV5-5; j_gene: TRBJ2-7
CDR3aa: CASSLPGGDTEAFF; v_gene: TRBV7-8; j_gene: TRBJ1-1
CDR3aa: CASGPLAGAHNEQFF; v_gene: TRBV12-5; j_gene: TRBJ2-1
CDR3aa: CASTETTVLGETQYF; v_gene: TRBV7-9; j_gene: TRBJ2-5
CDR3aa: CASRETGISNQPQHF; v_gene: TRBV5-1; j_gene: TRBJ1-5
CDR3aa: CASSGTSLPDTQYF; v_gene: TRBV9; j_gene: TRBJ2-3
CDR3aa: CASSTRLASEQFF; v_gene: TRBV11-3; j_gene: TRBJ2-1
CDR3aa: CASSQDRAGRQPQHF; v_gene: TRBV4-3; j_gene: TRBJ1-5
CDR3aa: CASSFTGGEANYGYTF; v_gene: TRBV19; j_gene: TRBJ1-2
CDR3aa: CASRPTLAGGYGETQYF; v_gene: TRBV27; j_gene: TRBJ2-5
CDR3aa: CAWSVPGQGYEQYF; v_gene: TRBV30; j_gene: TRBJ2-7
CDR3aa: CASSPYREYQPQHF; v_gene: TRBV18; j_gene: TRBJ1-5
CDR3aa: CASSLQVVLGTEAFF; v_gene: TRBV11-2; j_gene: TRBJ1-1
CDR3aa: CASSFSPYTDTQYF; v_gene: TRBV7-2; j_gene: TRBJ2-3
CDR3aa: CASSLTGAGPLGEAFF; v_gene: TRBV7-3; j_gene: TRBJ1-1
CDR3aa: CASSIDQAWDEQYF; v_gene: TRBV19; j_gene: TRBJ2-7
CDR3aa: CASSPPVGQGSYNEQFF; v_gene: TRBV7-3; j_gene: TRBJ2-1
CDR3aa: CATYREKGTEAFF; v_gene: TRBV6-5; j_gene: TRBJ1-1
CDR3aa: CASSPTVQARSTDTQYF; v_gene: TRBV5-4; j_gene: TRBJ2-3
CDR3aa: CASSLTSGEETQYF; v_gene: TRBV27; j_gene: TRBJ2-5
CDR3aa: CASSSHGLARDEQFF; v_gene: TRBV7-2; j_gene: TRBJ2-1
CDR3aa: CASSPPGQGANEQFF; v_gene: TRBV4-2; j_gene: TRBJ2-1
CDR3aa: CASSEAPRSSYEQYF; v_gene: TRBV6-1; j_gene: .
CDR3aa: CASRLGQGSSYEQYF; v_gene: TRBV5-1; j_gene: TRBJ2-7
CDR3aa: CASSLASTSGRDEQFF; v_gene: TRBV5-1; j_gene: TRBJ2-1
CDR3aa: CASSIVGDEQPQHF; v_gene: TRBV19; j_gene: TRBJ1-5
CDR3aa: CASGTGHGYTF; v_gene: TRBV7-9; j_gene: TRBJ1-2
CDR3aa: CASSLGTGVNEQYF; v_gene: TRBV7-6; j_gene: TRBJ2-7
CDR3aa: CSVEGSGYEQYF; v_gene: TRBV29-1; j_gene: TRBJ2-7
CDR3aa: CASSEQVKGDTQYF; v_gene: TRBV2; j_gene: TRBJ2-3
CDR3aa: CASASGTGIYGYTF; v_gene: TRBV7-8; j_gene: TRBJ1-2
CDR3aa: CASSPWTDEKLFF; v_gene: TRBV6-5; j_gene: TRBJ1-4
CDR3aa: CASSVGTSGVHEQYF; v_gene: TRBV9; j_gene: TRBJ2-7
CDR3aa: CASSESTAYEQYF; v_gene: TRBV27; j_gene: TRBJ2-7
CDR3aa: CASSLGLEFGTQYF; v_gene: TRBV5-4; j_gene: TRBJ2-5
CDR3aa: CASSQDVADYGYTF; v_gene: TRBV4-1; j_gene: TRBJ1-2
CDR3aa: CSGRRGETYEQYF; v_gene: TRBV7-9; j_gene: TRBJ2-7
CDR3aa: CASRPPGQQNSPLHF; v_gene: TRBV2; j_gene: TRBJ1-6
CDR3aa: CASSNGGGELFF; v_gene: TRBV28; j_gene: TRBJ2-2
CDR3aa: CASNQGQGNAEAFF; v_gene: TRBV9; j_gene: TRBJ1-1
CDR3aa: CASSPGQGGFATQYF; v_gene: TRBV6-5; j_gene: TRBJ2-5
CDR3aa: CASSSYTGGNGYTF; v_gene: TRBV5-1; j_gene: TRBJ1-2